This T cell receptor (beta chain) was profiled in a study of T cell repertoires in cytomegalovirus infection. Across the study: The study used recently identified HLA-C-restricted and well-studied HLA-B-restricted CMV epitopes. TCR beta signatures that were public indicated CMV infection and matching HLA type.

CDR3 length: 13 residues. Between the trimmed V and J ends, which lost 2 bases and 5 bases, there was a span of 10 bases. The germline V gene encodes CDR1 SEHNR and CDR2 FQNEAQ (reference sequence). General observations from the study: Identification of carriers of CMV plus the relevant HLA was achieved through cumulative public TCR beta family frequency.

A note on this clonotype: Its specificity is not known.

TCRdb redid the calling of the reads with MiXCR, one entry per CDR3 protein. The data show about 130,000 distinct CDR3 sequences, around 32% seen once. This material consisted of CD8+ T cells from cultured PBMCs, taken from culture after CMV antigen stimulation. The TCR comes from a human donor in good health (CMV status not recorded). Some clones in this sample may be carry-over from other donors' samples. The chain recombines TRBV7-9 with TRBJ2-7; D unclear. CDR3 sequence reads: CASSLHSANEQYF. The DNA of the CDR3 is TGTGCCAGCAGCTTACACAGCGCGAACGAGCAGTACTTC.